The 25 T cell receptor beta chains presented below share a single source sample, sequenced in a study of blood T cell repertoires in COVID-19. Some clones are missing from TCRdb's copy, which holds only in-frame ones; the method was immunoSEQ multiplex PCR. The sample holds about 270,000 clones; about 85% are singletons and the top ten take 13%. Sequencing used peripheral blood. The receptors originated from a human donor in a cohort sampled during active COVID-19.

The CDR3 region is CASSATWAPDTQYF. DNA of the CDR3: TGTGCCAGCAGCGCCACGTGGGCCCCAGATACGCAGTATTTT. The rearrangement uses TRBV9 and TRBJ2-3, with D unclear. Per germline, CDR1 SGDLS and CDR2 YYNGEE. The length of the CDR3 is 14 residues. With 3 bases removed from V and 4 bases from J, the gap between germline ends came to 12 bases. Looking up the rest from reference TRBV9 and TRBJ2-3 gives the full variable domain: DSGVTQTPKHLITATGQRVTLRCSPRSGDLSVYWYQQSLDQGLQFLIQYYNGEERAKGNILERFSAQQFPDLHSELNLSSLELGDSALYFCASSATWAPDTQYFGPGTRLTVL.

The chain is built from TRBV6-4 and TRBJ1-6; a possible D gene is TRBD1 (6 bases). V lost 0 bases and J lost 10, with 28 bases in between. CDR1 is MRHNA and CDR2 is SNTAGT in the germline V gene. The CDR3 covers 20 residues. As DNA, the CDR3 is TGTGCCAGCAGTGACTCAAGGGTTTTTGTACAGGGCGGGGGTAAGTCACCCCTCCACTTT. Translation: CASSDSRVFVQGGGKSPLHF.

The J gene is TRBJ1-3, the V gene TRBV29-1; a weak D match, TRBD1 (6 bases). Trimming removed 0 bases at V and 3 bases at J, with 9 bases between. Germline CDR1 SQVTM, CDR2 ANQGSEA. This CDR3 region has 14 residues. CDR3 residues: CSVEDRGVGNTIYF. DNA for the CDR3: TGCAGCGTTGAAGACAGGGGAGTTGGAAACACCATATATTTT.

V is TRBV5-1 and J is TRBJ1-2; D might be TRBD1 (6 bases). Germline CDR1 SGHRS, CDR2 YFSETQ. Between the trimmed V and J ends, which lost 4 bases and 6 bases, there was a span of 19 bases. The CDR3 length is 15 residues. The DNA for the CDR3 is TGCGCCAGCAGCCCAGCCGGGCAGGGGCGGGATGGCTACACCTTC. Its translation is CASSPAGQGRDGYTF.

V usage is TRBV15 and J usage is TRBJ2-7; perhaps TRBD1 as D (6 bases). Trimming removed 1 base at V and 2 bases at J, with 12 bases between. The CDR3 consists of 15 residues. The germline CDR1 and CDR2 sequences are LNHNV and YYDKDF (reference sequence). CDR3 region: CATSRVRQGTYEQYF. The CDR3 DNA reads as TGTGCCACCAGCAGAGTGAGGCAGGGGACCTACGAGCAGTACTTC.

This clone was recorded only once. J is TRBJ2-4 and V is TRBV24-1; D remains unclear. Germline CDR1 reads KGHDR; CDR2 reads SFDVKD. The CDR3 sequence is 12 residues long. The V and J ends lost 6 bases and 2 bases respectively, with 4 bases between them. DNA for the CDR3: TGTGCCACCAGTCAGACCAAAAACATTCAGTACTTC. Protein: CATSQTKNIQYF.

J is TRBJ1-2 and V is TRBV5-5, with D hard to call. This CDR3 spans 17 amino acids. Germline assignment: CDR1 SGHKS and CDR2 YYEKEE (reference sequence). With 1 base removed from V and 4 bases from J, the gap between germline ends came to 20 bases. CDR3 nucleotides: TGTGCCAGCAGCTTGTCCTCCAGTGCGGAGGGTAGCTATGGCTACACCTTC. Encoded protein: CASSLSSSAEGSYGYTF. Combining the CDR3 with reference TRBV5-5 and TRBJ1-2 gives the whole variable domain DAGVTQSPTHLIKTRGQQVTLRCSPISGHKSVSWYQQVLGQGPQFIFQYYEKEERGRGNFPDRFSARQFPNYSSELNVNALLLGDSALYLCASSLSSSAEGSYGYTFGSGTRLTVV.

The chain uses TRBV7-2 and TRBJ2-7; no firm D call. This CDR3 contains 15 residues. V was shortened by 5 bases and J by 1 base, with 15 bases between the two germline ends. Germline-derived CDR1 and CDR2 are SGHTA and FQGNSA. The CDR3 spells CASSARLDASYEQYF. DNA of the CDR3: TGTGCCAGCAGCGCCAGACTTGACGCTTCCTACGAGCAGTACTTC.

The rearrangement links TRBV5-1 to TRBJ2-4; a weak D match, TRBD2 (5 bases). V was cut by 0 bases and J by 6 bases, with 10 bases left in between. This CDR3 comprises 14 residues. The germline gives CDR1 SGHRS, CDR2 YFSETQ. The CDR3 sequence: CASSLGGMRNIQYF. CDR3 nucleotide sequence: TGCGCCAGCAGCTTGGGAGGGATGAGAAACATTCAGTACTTC. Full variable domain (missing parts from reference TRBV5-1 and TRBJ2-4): KAGVTQTPRYLIKTRGQQVTLSCSPISGHRSVSWYQQTPGQGLQFLFEYFSETQRNKGNFPGRFSGRQFSNSRSEMNVSTLELGDSALYLCASSLGGMRNIQYFGAGTRLSVL.

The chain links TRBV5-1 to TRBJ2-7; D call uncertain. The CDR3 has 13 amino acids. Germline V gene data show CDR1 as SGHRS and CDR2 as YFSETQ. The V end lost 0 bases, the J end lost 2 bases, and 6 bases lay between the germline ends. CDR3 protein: CASSLAGTYEQYF. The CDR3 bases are TGCGCCAGCAGCTTGGCAGGTACCTACGAGCAGTACTTC.

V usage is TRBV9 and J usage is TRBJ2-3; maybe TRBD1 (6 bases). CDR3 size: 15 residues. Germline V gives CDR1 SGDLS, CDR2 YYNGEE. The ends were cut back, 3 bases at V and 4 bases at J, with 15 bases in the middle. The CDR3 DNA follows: TGTGCCAGCAGCGCCGGCGTACAGGGATCAGATACGCAGTATTTT. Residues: CASSAGVQGSDTQYF.

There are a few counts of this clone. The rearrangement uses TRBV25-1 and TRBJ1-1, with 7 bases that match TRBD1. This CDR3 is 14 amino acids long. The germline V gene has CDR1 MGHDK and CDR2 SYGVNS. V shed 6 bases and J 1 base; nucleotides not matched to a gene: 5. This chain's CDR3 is CASRETGRNTEAFF. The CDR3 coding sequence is TGTGCCAGCAGAGAGACAGGGAGGAACACTGAAGCTTTCTTT.

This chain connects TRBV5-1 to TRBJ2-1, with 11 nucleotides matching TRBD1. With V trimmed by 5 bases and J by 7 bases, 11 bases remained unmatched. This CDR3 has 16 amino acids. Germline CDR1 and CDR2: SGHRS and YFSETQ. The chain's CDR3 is CASRTGTGGSRNEQFF. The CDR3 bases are TGCGCCAGCAGGACCGGGACAGGGGGTAGTAGGAATGAGCAGTTCTTC.

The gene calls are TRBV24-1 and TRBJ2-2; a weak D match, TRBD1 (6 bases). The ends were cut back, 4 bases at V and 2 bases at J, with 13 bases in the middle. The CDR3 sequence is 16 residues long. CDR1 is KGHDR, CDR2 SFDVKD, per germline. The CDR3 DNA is TGTGCCACCAGTGACCCCCCCAGGGGAAACACCGGGGAGCTGTTTTTT. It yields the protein CATSDPPRGNTGELFF.

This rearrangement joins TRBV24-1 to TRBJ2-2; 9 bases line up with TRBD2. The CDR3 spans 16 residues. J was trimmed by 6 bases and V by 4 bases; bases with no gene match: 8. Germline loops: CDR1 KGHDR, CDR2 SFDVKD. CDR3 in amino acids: CATSDVAGVGAGELFF. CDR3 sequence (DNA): TGTGCCACCAGTGACGTAGCGGGAGTAGGTGCCGGGGAGCTGTTTTTT.

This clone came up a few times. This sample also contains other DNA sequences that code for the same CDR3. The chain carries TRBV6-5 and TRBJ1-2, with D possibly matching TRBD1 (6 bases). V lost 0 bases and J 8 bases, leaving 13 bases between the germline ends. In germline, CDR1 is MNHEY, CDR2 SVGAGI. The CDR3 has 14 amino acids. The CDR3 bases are TGTGCCAGCAGTTACTCATACAGGGAGGGAGGCTACACCTTC. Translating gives CASSYSYREGGYTF.

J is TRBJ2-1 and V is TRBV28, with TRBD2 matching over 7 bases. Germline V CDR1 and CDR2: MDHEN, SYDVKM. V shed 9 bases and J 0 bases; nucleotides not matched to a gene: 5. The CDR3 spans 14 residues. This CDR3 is CASLAGHSYNEQFF. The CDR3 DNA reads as TGTGCCAGTTTAGCGGGCCACTCCTACAATGAGCAGTTCTTC.

The CDR3 sequence is CATSDLRTGAASDTQYF. The CDR3 DNA is TGTGCCACCAGTGACCTCCGGACAGGAGCGGCCTCAGATACGCAGTATTTT. This chain links TRBV24-1 with TRBJ2-3; 7 bases are shared with TRBD1. This CDR3 is 17 amino acids long. Germline CDR1 KGHDR, CDR2 SFDVKD. Trimming removed 4 bases from V and 4 bases from J; junction bases left unmatched: 13.

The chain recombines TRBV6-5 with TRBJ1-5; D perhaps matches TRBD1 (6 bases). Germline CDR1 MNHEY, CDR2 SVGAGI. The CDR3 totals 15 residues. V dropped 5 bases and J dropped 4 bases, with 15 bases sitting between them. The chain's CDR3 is CASSRGGVGNQPQHF. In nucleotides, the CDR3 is TGTGCCAGCAGTAGAGGGGGGGTGGGGAATCAGCCCCAGCATTTT.

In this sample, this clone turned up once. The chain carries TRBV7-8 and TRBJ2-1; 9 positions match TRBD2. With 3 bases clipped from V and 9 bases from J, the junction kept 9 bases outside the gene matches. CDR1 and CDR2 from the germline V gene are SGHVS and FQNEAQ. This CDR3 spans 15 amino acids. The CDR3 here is CASSFQSSGTFEQFF. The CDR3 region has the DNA TGTGCCAGCAGCTTCCAATCTAGCGGGACCTTTGAGCAGTTCTTC.

The CDR3 spells CASSSTPVAQYF. The CDR3 DNA reads as TGTGCCAGCAGCTCGACTCCTGTGGCTCAGTACTTC. The V call is TRBV7-2, the J call TRBJ2-4, with D uncertain. The CDR3 totals 12 residues. Germline V lookup: CDR1 SGHTA, CDR2 FQGNSA. Trimming removed 4 bases at V and 12 bases at J, with 13 bases between. Supplemented by reference TRBV7-2 and TRBJ2-4, the full variable domain reads GAGVSQSPSNKVTEKGKDVELRCDPISGHTALYWYRQSLGQGLEFLIYFQGNSAPDKSGLPSDRFSAERTGGSVSTLTIQRTQQEDSAVYLCASSSTPVAQYFGAGTRLSVL.

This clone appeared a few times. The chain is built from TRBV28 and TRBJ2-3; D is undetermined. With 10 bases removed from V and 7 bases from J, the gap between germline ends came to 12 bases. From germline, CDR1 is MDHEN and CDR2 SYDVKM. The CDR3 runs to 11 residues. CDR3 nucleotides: TGTGCCATCGACAACCTTAATACGCAGTATTTT. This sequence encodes CAIDNLNTQYF. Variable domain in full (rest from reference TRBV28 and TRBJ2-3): DVKVTQSSRYLVKRTGEKVFLECVQDMDHENMFWYRQDPGLGLRLIYFSYDVKMKEKGDIPEGYSVSREKKERFSLILESASTNQTSMYLCAIDNLNTQYFGPGTRLTVL.

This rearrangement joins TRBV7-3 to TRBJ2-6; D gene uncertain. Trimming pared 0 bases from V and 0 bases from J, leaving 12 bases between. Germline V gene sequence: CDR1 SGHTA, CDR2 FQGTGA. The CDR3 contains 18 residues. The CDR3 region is CASSLTGGLRSGANVLTF. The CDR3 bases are TGTGCCAGCAGCTTAACTGGCGGTCTTCGCTCTGGGGCCAACGTCCTGACTTTC. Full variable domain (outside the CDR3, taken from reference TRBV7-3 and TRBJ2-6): GAGVSQTPSNKVTEKGKYVELRCDPISGHTALYWYRQSLGQGPEFLIYFQGTGAADDSGLPNDRFFAVRPEGSVSTLKIQRTERGDSAVYLCASSLTGGLRSGANVLTFGAGSRLTVL.

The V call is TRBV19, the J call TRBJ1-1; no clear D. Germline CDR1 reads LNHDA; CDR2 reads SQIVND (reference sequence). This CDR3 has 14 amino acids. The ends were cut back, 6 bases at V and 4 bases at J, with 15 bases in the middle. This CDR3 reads CASSPRQRLTEAFF. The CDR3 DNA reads TGTGCCAGTAGCCCCCGGCAGAGACTCACTGAAGCTTTCTTT.

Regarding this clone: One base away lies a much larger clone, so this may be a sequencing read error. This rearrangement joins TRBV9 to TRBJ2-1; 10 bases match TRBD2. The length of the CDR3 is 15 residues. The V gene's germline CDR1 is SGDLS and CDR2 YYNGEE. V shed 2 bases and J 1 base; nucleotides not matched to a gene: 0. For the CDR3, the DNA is TGTGCCAGCAGCGTTAGCGGGAGGTCCTACAATGAGCAGTTCTTC. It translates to CASSVSGRSYNEQFF. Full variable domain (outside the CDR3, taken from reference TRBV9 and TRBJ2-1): DSGVTQTPKHLITATGQRVTLRCSPRSGDLSVYWYQQSLDQGLQFLIQYYNGEERAKGNILERFSAQQFPDLHSELNLSSLELGDSALYFCASSVSGRSYNEQFFGPGTRLTVL.